The 10 T cell receptor beta chains below come from one sample, sequenced in a study of tumor-infiltrating lymphocytes in primary liver carcinoma. TCR beta cDNA was made from around 460 ng total RNA with a constant-region primer. Employing slightly modified ARM-PCR, three nested multiplex PCR rounds were run, and these gave rise to the TCR beta libraries. The study ran its first two PCR rounds for around 10 cycles each, using TRBV1-TRBV30 forward primers and a C-beta reverse primer. MiXCR was run by TCRdb on the multiplex PCR reads, yielding one entry per CDR3 protein. The data show some 100,000 distinct CDR3 sequences, with around 66% seen just once and 12% held by the top ten. Joint extraction of RNA and DNA used roughly 19-33 mg of bulk tissue that was unsorted. Sequences were obtained from liver tumor tissue from sampling region 2. Subset here: tumor region T2, inferior pole. The receptors derive from a woman in her fifties or sixties with primary liver carcinoma and hepatitis B virus infection.

A remark on this clonotype: One junction end does not reproduce the germline sequence, and a read error may be involved. The J gene is TRBJ1-2, the V gene TRBV6-5; 11 nucleotides align to TRBD1. This CDR3 comprises 13 residues. Germline V gives CDR1 MNHEY, CDR2 SVGAGI. CDR3 residues: CASRPDRGLDYAF. For the CDR3, the DNA is TGTGCCAGCAGACCGGACAGGGGGCTTGACTACGCCTTC.

A remark on this clonotype: Possible read error: a much larger clone is one base away. Since no conserved phenylalanine or tryptophan closes the CDR3, a read error is the likely cause. The chain is built from TRBV6-6 and TRBJ1-5, with D unclear. The CDR3 covers 14 residues. V was clipped by 3 bases and J by 1 base, with 7 bases between them. Germline V lookup: CDR1 MNHNY, CDR2 SVGAGI (reference sequence). The CDR3 bases are TGTGCCAGCAGTTATGTGGACAGCAATCAGCCCCAGCATCTT. Translation: CASSYVDSNQPQHL.

The table lists this clonotype with many counts. This chain uses TRBV12-3 or TRBV12-4 with TRBJ2-7; D may be TRBD2 (5 bases). Trimming stripped 5 bases from V and 2 bases from J, with 7 bases between. CDR3 length: 12 amino acids. The CDR3 sequence is CASSPGTYEQYF. The CDR3 DNA reads as TGTGCCAGCAGTCCGGGGACCTACGAGCAGTACTTC.

This clonotype was seen a few times. A read error may be the cause here, since a much bigger clone is one base away. The genes are TRBV6-1 and TRBJ1-1; D gene unclear. The CDR3 is 14 amino acids. Deletions cut 7 bases from V and 4 bases from J, with 16 bases between. Germline-derived CDR1 and CDR2 are MNHNS and SASEGT. The CDR3 region is CASTLRTGSTEAFF. In DNA form, the CDR3 reads TGTGCCAGCACCCTAAGGACGGGAAGCACTGAAGCTTTCTTT.

This chain connects TRBV12-3 or TRBV12-4 to TRBJ2-7; 13 bases agree with TRBD2. Trimming took 5 bases from V and 7 from J; bases not matched to a gene: 11. This CDR3 has 16 amino acids. In DNA form, the CDR3 reads TGTGCCAGCAGTCATCGAAGGGGACTAGCGGGAAAGGAGCAGTACTTC. This sequence encodes CASSHRRGLAGKEQYF.

The table lists this clonotype with a few counts. The rearrangement uses TRBV28 and TRBJ2-4, with D perhaps TRBD2 (6 bases). The V and J ends lost 4 bases and 1 base respectively, with 8 bases between them. Germline V gives CDR1 MDHEN, CDR2 SYDVKM. This CDR3 contains 14 residues. As DNA, the CDR3 is TGTGCCAGCAGTTATGGAGGGGCCAAAAACATTCAGTACTTC. Encoded protein: CASSYGGAKNIQYF.

Details on this clonotype: A much more abundant neighbour one base away suggests this may be a read error. The rearrangement joins TRBV28 to TRBJ1-5; no reliable D call. The germline V gene has CDR1 MDHEN and CDR2 SYDVKM. The CDR3 totals 14 residues. The CDR3 region has the DNA TGTGACAGCAGTCTACACGGCAATAATCAGCCCCAGCATTTT. It translates to CDSSLHGNNQPQHF.

The chain joins TRBV7-9 to TRBJ2-1, with 9 nucleotides matching TRBD2. The V segment lost 2 bases and the J segment 6 bases; nucleotides outside the gene matches: 11. The germline V gene has CDR1 SEHNR and CDR2 FQNEAQ (reference sequence). The CDR3 contains 17 residues. The CDR3 loop reads CASSLRLGLAGGNEQFF. Written as DNA, the CDR3 is TGTGCCAGCAGCTTAAGATTGGGACTAGCTGGGGGCAATGAGCAGTTCTTC.

Of note for this clonotype: Germline and junction disagree at one end, which may indicate a read error. This chain uses TRBV4-1 with TRBJ2-1, with 7 positions matching TRBD1. Per the germline V gene, CDR1 is MGHRA and CDR2 is YSYEKL. This CDR3 spans 12 amino acids. CDR3: CASSRTGDEQSF. The CDR3 DNA sequence: TGCGCCAGCAGCCGTACAGGGGATGAGCAGTCCTTT.

Details on this clonotype: Possible read error: a much larger clone is one base away. It is likely a read error, because the conserved phenylalanine at the end of the CDR3 is missing. It is unclear where the CDR3 begins or ends on the DNA, so no DNA is shown, and the CDR3 is as TCRdb lists it. The J gene is TRBJ1-1, the V gene TRBV4-2. The CDR3 is 16 residues long, counting both termini. From germline, CDR1 is LGHNA and CDR2 YNFKEQ. The CDR3 is CASSQDRGGGGTEALL.